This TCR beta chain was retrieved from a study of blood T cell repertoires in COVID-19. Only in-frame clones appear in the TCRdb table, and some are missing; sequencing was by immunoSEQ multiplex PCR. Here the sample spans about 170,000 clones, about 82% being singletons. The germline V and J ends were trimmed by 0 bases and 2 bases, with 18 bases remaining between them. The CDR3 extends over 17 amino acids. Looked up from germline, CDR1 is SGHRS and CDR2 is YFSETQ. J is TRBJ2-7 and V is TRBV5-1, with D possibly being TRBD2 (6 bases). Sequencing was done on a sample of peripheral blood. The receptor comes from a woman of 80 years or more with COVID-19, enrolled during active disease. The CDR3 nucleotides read TGCGCCAGCAGCTTGGAGAGGGCGGGACGGGTCGCCTACGAGCAGTACTTC. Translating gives CASSLERAGRVAYEQYF.